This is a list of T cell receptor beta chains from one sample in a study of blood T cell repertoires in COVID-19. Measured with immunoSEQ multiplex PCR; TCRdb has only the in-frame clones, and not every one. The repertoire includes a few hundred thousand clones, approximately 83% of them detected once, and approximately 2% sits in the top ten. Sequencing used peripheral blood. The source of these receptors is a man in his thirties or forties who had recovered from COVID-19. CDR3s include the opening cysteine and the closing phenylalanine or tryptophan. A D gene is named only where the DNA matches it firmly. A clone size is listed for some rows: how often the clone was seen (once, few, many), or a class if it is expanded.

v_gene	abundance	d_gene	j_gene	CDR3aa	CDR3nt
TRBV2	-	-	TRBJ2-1	CASRSIQGLAINNEQFF	TGTGCCAGCAGGTCTATCCAGGGCCTCGCGATAAACAATGAGCAGTTCTTC
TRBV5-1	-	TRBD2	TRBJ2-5	CASSSKPGLRETQYF	TGCGCCAGCAGCTCAAAACCGGGACTACGGGAGACCCAGTACTTC
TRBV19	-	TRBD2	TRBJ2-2	CASSISGDLTGELFF	TGTGCCAGTAGTATAAGCGGGGACCTCACCGGGGAGCTGTTTTTT
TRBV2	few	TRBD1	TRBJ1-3	CAITAGTGISSGNTIYF	TGTGCCATCACGGCGGGGACAGGGATCAGCTCTGGAAACACCATATATTTT
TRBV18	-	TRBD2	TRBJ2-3	CASSPPGGYTQYF	TGTGCCAGCTCACCACCGGGGGGGTATACGCAGTATTTT
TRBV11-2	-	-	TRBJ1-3	CASSFRGFFGNTIYF	TGTGCCAGCAGCTTCCGGGGGTTTTTTGGAAACACCATATATTTT
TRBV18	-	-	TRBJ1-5	CASSPRSGSNQPQHF	TGTGCCAGCTCACCTCGGTCAGGGAGCAATCAGCCCCAGCATTTT
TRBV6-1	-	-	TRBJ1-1	CASSVVVGAANTEAFF	TGTGCCAGCAGTGTCGTTGTGGGGGCGGCGAACACTGAAGCTTTCTTT
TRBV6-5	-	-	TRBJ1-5	CASSYSSNQPQHF	TGTGCCAGCAGTTACTCGTCGAATCAGCCCCAGCATTTT
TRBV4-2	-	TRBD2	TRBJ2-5	CASSQDATSSGRFGDQYF	TGTGCCAGCAGCCAAGATGCCACGTCTAGCGGGAGGTTTGGGGACCAGTACTTC
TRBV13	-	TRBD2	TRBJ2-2	CASSFFPGLGPGELFF	TGTGCCAGCAGTTTCTTTCCCGGACTAGGTCCCGGGGAGCTGTTTTTT
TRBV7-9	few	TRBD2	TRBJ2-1	CASSLSSPGGNNEQFF	TGTGCCAGCAGCTTAAGTTCCCCGGGAGGTAACAATGAGCAGTTCTTC
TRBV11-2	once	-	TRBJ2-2	CASINTGHPRENTGELFF	TGTGCCAGCATCAATACGGGACACCCAAGAGAGAACACCGGGGAGCTGTTTTTT
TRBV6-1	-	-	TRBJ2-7	CASSEGPGIEQYF	TGTGCCAGCAGTGAAGGCCCAGGAATCGAGCAGTACTTC
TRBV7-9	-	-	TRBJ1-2	CASSLARGSGYTF	TGTGCCAGCAGCTTAGCGAGAGGTTCAGGCTACACCTTC
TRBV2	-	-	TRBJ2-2	CASASEGGMAGELFF	TGTGCCAGCGCTTCCGAGGGGGGGATGGCCGGGGAGCTGTTTTTT
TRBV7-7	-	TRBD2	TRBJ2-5	CASSLGAGGLEGLETQYF	TGTGCCAGCAGCTTAGGGGCGGGGGGTCTCGAGGGTCTGGAGACCCAGTACTTC
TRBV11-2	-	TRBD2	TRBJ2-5	CASTDRGGRETQYF	TGTGCCAGCACCGATCGGGGGGGCCGAGAGACCCAGTACTTC
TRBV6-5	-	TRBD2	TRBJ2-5	CARTGQGLTKETQYF	TGTGCCCGCACGGGGCAGGGACTAACAAAAGAGACCCAGTACTTC
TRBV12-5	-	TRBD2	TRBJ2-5	CASRSGDPQETQYF	TGTGCTAGTAGGAGCGGGGATCCCCAAGAGACCCAGTACTTC
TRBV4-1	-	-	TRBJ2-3	CASSRGVLPDTQYF	TGCGCCAGCAGCCGGGGAGTATTGCCAGATACGCAGTATTTT
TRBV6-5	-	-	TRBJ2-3	CASRSGQSTDTQYF	TGTGCCAGCAGGTCAGGGCAGAGCACAGATACGCAGTATTTT
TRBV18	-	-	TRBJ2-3	CASSPSQGDTQYF	TGTGCCAGCTCACCGTCACAGGGAGATACGCAGTATTTT
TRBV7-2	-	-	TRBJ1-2	CASSPEPGRGYTF	TGTGCCAGCAGCCCGGAACCTGGGAGAGGCTACACCTTC
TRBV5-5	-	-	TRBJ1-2	CASSAGTSTPYTF	TGTGCCAGCAGCGCAGGGACTTCAACCCCCTACACCTTC
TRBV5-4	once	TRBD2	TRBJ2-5	CASSPSGGAETQYF	TGTGCCAGCAGCCCGAGCGGGGGGGCGGAGACCCAGTACTTC
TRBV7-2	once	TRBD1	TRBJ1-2	CASSPRQGANYGYTF	TGTGCCAGCAGCCCCCGACAGGGGGCGAACTATGGCTACACCTTC
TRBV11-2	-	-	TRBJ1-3	CASSRGVGGYTIYF	TGTGCCAGCAGCCGGGGCGTGGGGGGGTACACCATATATTTT
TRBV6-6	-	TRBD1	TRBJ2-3	CASSSGTAFSTQYF	TGTGCCAGCAGTTCCGGGACAGCCTTTAGCACGCAGTATTTT